This record concerns one T cell receptor beta chain sequence. In the original workflow: The authors estimated nucleated cell counts from reference gene primer amplification. TCRdb's copy holds only in-frame clones and misses some; the assay was immunoSEQ multiplex PCR. V and J calls and clone size are those listed in that table; D and trimming were worked out from the DNA. The table lists 200,000 to 250,000 clones, approximately 84% of them singletons, with more than 0.75% in the top ten. This sample is part of a study of blood T cell repertoires in COVID-19. Study at large: Acute and convalescent COVID-19 specimens originated in the United States, Italy and Spain. From T cells, B-cell-depleted T cells, or PBMCs came the material, which was cDNA or gDNA.

The TCR originated in a man aged 35-49 years with acute or convalescent COVID-19. The sequenced sample was peripheral blood.

CDR3 nucleotide sequence: TGTGCCAGCAGCGGTGCAGCAAGGCCGGGAGAGACCCAGTACTTC. This sequence encodes CASSGAARPGETQYF. The chain recombines TRBV2 with TRBJ2-5; D is ambiguous. This CDR3 is 15 amino acids long. Trimming shortened V by 6 bases and J by 4 bases, and 18 bases separated the two germline ends. CDR1 and CDR2 (germline): SNHLY, FYNNEI.